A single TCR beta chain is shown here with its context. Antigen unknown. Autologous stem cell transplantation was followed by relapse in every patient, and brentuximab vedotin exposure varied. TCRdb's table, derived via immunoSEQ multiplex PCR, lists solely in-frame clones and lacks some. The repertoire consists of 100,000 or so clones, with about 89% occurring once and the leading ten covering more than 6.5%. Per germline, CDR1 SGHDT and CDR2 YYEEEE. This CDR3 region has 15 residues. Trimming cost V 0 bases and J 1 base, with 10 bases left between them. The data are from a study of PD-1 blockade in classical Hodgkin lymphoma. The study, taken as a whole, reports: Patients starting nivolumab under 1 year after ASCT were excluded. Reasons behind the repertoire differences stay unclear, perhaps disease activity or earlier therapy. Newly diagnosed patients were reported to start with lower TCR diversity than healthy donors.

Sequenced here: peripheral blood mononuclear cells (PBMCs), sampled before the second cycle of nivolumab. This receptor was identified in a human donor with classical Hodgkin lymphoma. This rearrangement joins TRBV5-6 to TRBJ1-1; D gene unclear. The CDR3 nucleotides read TGTGCCAGCAGCTTGGTGGGCCAGACGAACACTGAAGCTTTCTTT. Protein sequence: CASSLVGQTNTEAFF.